This entry features one T cell receptor beta chain sequence. Its specificity is unknown. Assay used: immunoSEQ multiplex PCR; TCRdb lists only in-frame clones, some missing. This table holds about 26,000 clones, more than 75% found once. The data were obtained in a study of OX40 agonist ivuxolimab in advanced cancers. The wider study: All patients had ivuxolimab intravenously every 2 weeks at 0.01 to 10 mg/kg. Hepatocellular carcinoma, melanoma, renal cell or head and neck cancer was diagnosed in the dose-escalation patients.

Study-wide findings and caveats: The study found that CD8+ T cells averaged more expanded clones than CD4+.

This specimen consisted of CD4+ or CD8+ T cells sorted from blood, obtained in a trial of the OX40 agonist ivuxolimab. The sequence came from an adult with an advanced solid tumor such as melanoma, head and neck, liver or kidney cancer.

CDR3: CASSPLGYGYTF. As DNA, the CDR3 is TGTGCCAGCAGCCCCTTGGGGTATGGCTACACCTTC. This sequence joins TRBV5-6 and TRBJ1-2; D is ambiguous. Trimming pared 4 bases from V and 5 bases from J, leaving 9 bases between. Germline V gives CDR1 SGHDT, CDR2 YYEEEE. This CDR3 has 12 amino acids.